Reported below is one T cell receptor (beta chain). The sample holds a few counts of this clone. Its antigen target is currently unknown. No base-level quality is on record; no much larger clone is a single base apart. The data stem from a study of beta chain features in type 1 diabetes (dated by TCRdb to 2016 to 2019). Concerning the study at large: Mean age, gender distribution, total cell number and subset yield were not different between patients and healthy donors. A total of 107,917,701 sorted cells were examined across all samples, and RNA yield correlated strongly with the number of cells per subset. In the study, TCRB repertoires of sorted circulating CD4+ T cell subsets from recently diagnosed type 1 diabetes patients were compared with those of matched healthy donors. Whereas all 30 or so donors provided naive and central memory subsets, regulatory and stem cell-like memory subsets were isolated from just 8 patients and roughly eight healthy donors.

A single peripheral blood draw of approximately 120 mL on average was collected from each donor into heparinised tubes. A BD FACSAria II and a panel including CD45RO, CCR7, CD25, CD127, CD95 and CD27 were used to sort naive, central memory, regulatory and stem cell-like memory CD4+ T cells. Purity was above 95% for every sorted population. PBMCs were separated immediately by Lymphoprep density gradient centrifugation and were stained directly, without being cultured. So that batch effects would be minimized, each experiment stained and sorted samples in pairs, pairing one healthy donor with one patient. Results the study describes overall, beyond this receptor: The naive, central memory and regulatory TCRB repertoires appeared to resemble one another more closely among patients than among healthy donors. Sequencing cDNA rather than genomic DNA could over-represent highly expressing activated cells, although activation and CD3 levels did not differ between groups. A moderate but significant shortening of TCRB CDR3 length was observed in type 1 diabetes patients in all four CD4+ subsets. Because the HLA sub-analyses included only small numbers of individuals, any influence of HLA type on TCRB rearrangement was left unresolved. At VDJ recombination sites, type 1 diabetes patients had fewer insertions and more deleted nucleotides, which implies abnormalities in thymic rearrangement. Shorter templates might have been favored by PCR, but patient and control samples were amplified and corrected together, so both groups would have been affected equally by any skew.

The High Capacity cDNA Reverse Transcription Kit was used to reverse transcribe all of the isolated RNA, meaning that expressed TCRB transcripts were what got sequenced. Deep immunoSEQ sequencing was applied to naive, central memory and regulatory T cell samples, giving an average of roughly 3.6 million total reads per sample. Sorted cells were lysed in RLT buffer, and RNA was extracted using DNase-treated RNeasy Micro or Mini kits according to cell number. Each cell subset was processed on its own to prevent cross-contamination, while patient and healthy donor samples were processed together. Using the immunoSEQ multiplex PCR, TCRB sequences were amplified from cDNA into 87-bp fragments spanning the CDR3 region. Sequencing of the amplicons was done on the Illumina HiSeq platform. The authors processed their data as follows. Synthetic template baselines were used to correct PCR bias computationally, reads within Hamming distance 2 were collapsed, and singletons that could not be merged were discarded. Reads were aligned against IMGT so that V, D and J genes, CDR3 length and insertions or deletions at six rearrangement sites could be assigned. Within each subset, clonotype counts were normalized to the number of sorted cells before true diversity and Gini coefficients were calculated with the tcR R package. Repertoire sharing was quantified using the overlap coefficient calculated on TCRB nucleotide sequences. Out-of-frame TCRB sequences from naive cells were analyzed to stand in for the pre-selection repertoire. TCRdb's version of the immuneACCESS table is confined to in-frame rearrangements and falls short of the full clone set. An unresolved V gene accounts for under half of the shortfall where checked; the remainder is of unknown origin. V and J calls plus clone size are reproduced from that table; the DNA served to infer D and trimming. For this sample the table gives some 900,000 clones, of which 17% were detected only once. The ten largest clones represent 0.023% of the sample.

V is pared back by 1 base and J by 1 base, with 20 bases lying between the germline termini. The CDR1 and CDR2 encoded by the germline V gene (reference sequence) are MNHEY and SMNVEV. Reading from cysteine to phenylalanine, the CDR3 counts 19 amino acids. Only CDR3 DNA remains: 57 bases, in frame from the first base. This sequence uses TRBV27 and TRBJ2-1, and the D gene may be TRBD2, 6 bases matching. This receptor was identified in a woman in her late teens or twenties in good health. Sequenced material: naive CD4+ T cells from blood. This sample's cell subset or site label indicates: true naive CD4+ T cells. Read as DNA, the sequence is TGTGCCAGCAGTTTATTAGGCGGGGCAGGGATGCCTTCCTACAATGAGCAGTTCTTC. Its coded protein is CASSLLGGAGMPSYNEQFF.